In this sample, the clone carrying this T cell receptor (beta chain) turned up a few times. The target antigen is unknown. This record belongs to a study of vaccination and CD4 T cells after COVID-19. Looking at the study overall: Overlapping peptides covering the spike proteins of SARS-CoV-2, HCoV-NL63, HCoV-OC43 and HCoV-229E were added to stimulate cells. Overall study findings and caveats: The median proportion of reactive clones detected only post-vaccination in convalescent patients was approximately 90%. It was found that, in convalescent patients, 304 of 307 vaccine-specific clones were spike mono-reactive.

V was clipped by 0 bases and J by 0 bases, with 5 bases between them. This CDR3 has 14 amino acids. Germline V gives CDR1 LNHNV, CDR2 YYDKDF (reference sequence). An Oncomine TCR Beta short-read assay was used to sequence the DNA from cultured CD4+ T cells. Each CDR3 protein gets one entry after TCRdb re-called the PCR reads with MiXCR. The top ten hold about 29% of the sample, which has about 21,000 distinct CDR3 sequences, 42% seen once. Treatment indicated: approximately nine-day PBMC culture with coronavirus spike peptide pools or control peptides (ViraFEST assay). A negative selection step was used to isolate CD4+ T cells once culture had run for around 10 days.

The clonotype originates from a human donor who received a COVID-19 vaccine. The rearrangement links TRBV15 to TRBJ1-1; D ambiguous. The sample consisted of CD4+ T cells from blood, cultured in vitro, taken before SARS-CoV-2 vaccination. The chain's CDR3 is CATSREAVNTEAFF. CDR3 nucleotides: TGTGCCACCAGCAGAGAGGCGGTGAACACTGAAGCTTTCTTT.